The 24 T cell receptor beta chains below come from one sample, sequenced in a study of cytomegalovirus exposure and HLA in healthy donors. TCRdb keeps only in-frame clones here, not all; method: immunoSEQ multiplex PCR. The sample records 230,000 or so clones, approximately 86% being singletons. Material for sequencing was PBMCs. These receptors all stem from a woman aged 18-35 years in good health and CMV-seronegative.

V usage is TRBV19 and J usage is TRBJ1-5, with 9 bases identical to TRBD1. The CDR3 runs to 14 residues. V lost 5 bases and J lost 7; bases outside the gene matches: 6. Germline V gives CDR1 LNHDA, CDR2 SQIVND (reference sequence). The CDR3 nucleotides read TGTGCCAGTAGTCCCGGGACAGGGTCCCAGCCCCAGCATTTT. This sequence encodes CASSPGTGSQPQHF.

The V call is TRBV6-5, the J call TRBJ2-5; TRBD2 is a possible D gene (5 bases). This CDR3 is 16 amino acids long. CDR1 is MNHEY, CDR2 SVGAGI, per germline. Between the trimmed V and J ends, which lost 0 bases and 6 bases, there was a span of 17 bases. The CDR3 loop reads CASSYSKAWAGKTQYF. Here the CDR3 DNA reads TGTGCCAGCAGTTACTCGAAGGCGTGGGCCGGGAAGACCCAGTACTTC.

The gene calls are TRBV2 and TRBJ2-2; 7 positions agree with TRBD2. Losses at the gene ends were 2 bases for V and 1 base for J; bases not matched to a gene: 13. The germline CDR1 and CDR2 sequences are SNHLY and FYNNEI. This CDR3 has 19 amino acids. CDR3 amino acids: CASSEPGLENSENTGELFF. The CDR3 nucleotides are TGTGCCAGCAGTGAACCAGGACTAGAAAACAGTGAGAACACCGGGGAGCTGTTTTTT.

The genes are TRBV19 and TRBJ2-7; 11 nucleotides agree with TRBD1. The CDR3 is 13 amino acids. Looked up from germline, CDR1 is LNHDA and CDR2 is SQIVND (reference sequence). Trimming at V came to 4 bases and at J to 5 bases, leaving 1 base not matched to a gene. The CDR3 is CASSRTGGNEQYF. CDR3 sequence (DNA): TGTGCCAGTAGTAGGACAGGGGGCAACGAGCAGTACTTC.

V is TRBV11-3 and J is TRBJ2-1; 7 bases align to TRBD2. Germline V gene lookup returns CDR1 SGHNT and CDR2 YENEEA. J was trimmed by 8 bases and V by 1 base; bases with no gene match: 11. The CDR3 consists of 16 residues. The CDR3 coding sequence is TGTGCCAGCAGCTTAGCGGGGGGTGACCTGAACGATGAGCAGTTCTTC. This translates into CASSLAGGDLNDEQFF.

This clone was seen more than once but under ten times. Other DNA sequences in the sample encode the same CDR3. This rearrangement joins TRBV28 to TRBJ2-7; 10 bases are a match to TRBD1. CDR1 and CDR2 (germline): MDHEN, SYDVKM. V was pared by 9 bases and J by 6 bases, with 2 bases of the junction left unmatched. This CDR3 has 11 residues. In DNA form, the CDR3 reads TGTGCCAGTGACAGGGGGCGCGAGCAGTACTTC. This sequence encodes CASDRGREQYF.

The chain couples TRBV2 to TRBJ1-2; D is ambiguous. Germline CDR1 is SNHLY and CDR2 is FYNNEI. The CDR3 spans 14 residues. V lost 5 bases and J 5 bases, leaving 15 bases between the germline ends. The CDR3, as DNA: TGTGCCAGCAGTCCGGGATCTACTCGTTATGGCTACACCTTC. Its protein is CASSPGSTRYGYTF.

The chain has TRBV10-3 and TRBJ2-1; 7 bases map to TRBD1. J gave up 8 bases and V 2 bases, and 3 bases lay outside the gene matches. This CDR3 is 13 amino acids long. CDR1 and CDR2 from the germline V gene are ENHRY and SYGVKD. The DNA of the CDR3 is TGTGCCATCAGTGAGGGACAGGATCATGAGCAGTTCTTC. Translated: CAISEGQDHEQFF.

The rearrangement links TRBV27 to TRBJ2-7, with 8 bases matching TRBD1. Germline CDR1 is MNHEY and CDR2 is SMNVEV (reference sequence). V shed 3 bases, J shed 5 bases, and the junction held 6 bases outside the gene matches. The CDR3 spans 14 residues. CDR3 nucleotides: TGTGCCAGCAGTTTCAAAGGGACAGGCAACGAGCAGTACTTC. It yields the protein CASSFKGTGNEQYF.

This clone appeared a single time. V usage is TRBV5-1 and J usage is TRBJ2-7; 9 positions agree with TRBD2. V trimming: 7 bases; J trimming: 1 base; junction bases outside the gene matches: 12. Germline values: CDR1 SGHRS, CDR2 YFSETQ. The CDR3 contains 16 residues. This CDR3 is CASAPGAGGNSYEQYF. CDR3 nucleotide sequence: TGCGCCAGCGCCCCCGGAGCGGGAGGAAATTCCTACGAGCAGTACTTC.

The gene calls are TRBV19 and TRBJ2-7; TRBD2 is a possible D gene (6 bases). With 4 bases removed from V and 2 bases from J, the gap between germline ends came to 12 bases. The CDR3 extends over 14 amino acids. Germline lookup yields CDR1 LNHDA and CDR2 SQIVND (reference sequence). The CDR3 sequence is CASSNQGLAYEQYF. CDR3 nucleotides: TGTGCCAGTAGTAACCAGGGACTTGCCTACGAGCAGTACTTC.

This clone was detected only once. The V and J genes are TRBV19 and TRBJ1-2; 12 nucleotides match TRBD1. In germline, CDR1 is LNHDA, CDR2 SQIVND (reference sequence). The CDR3 is made up of 14 amino acids. J gave up 4 bases and V 5 bases, and 2 bases lay outside the gene matches. CDR3 sequence (DNA): TGTGCCAGTAGTGGGACAGGGGGCCGCTATGGCTACACCTTC. It codes for CASSGTGGRYGYTF.

V gene TRBV5-1 combines with J gene TRBJ1-2, with 7 bases lining up with TRBD1. The V gene's germline CDR1 is SGHRS and CDR2 YFSETQ. V lost 5 bases and J lost 5; bases outside the gene matches: 6. The CDR3 covers 13 residues. The CDR3 spells CASSDRVGYGYTF. In nucleotides, the CDR3 is TGCGCCAGCAGTGACAGGGTTGGGTATGGCTACACCTTC.

The rearrangement joins TRBV11-2 to TRBJ2-3; D is possibly TRBD1 (6 bases). V was pared by 3 bases and J by 1 base, with 11 bases between. Germline V lookup: CDR1 SGHAT, CDR2 FQNNGV. This CDR3 comprises 15 residues. Here the CDR3 reads CASSLVDRRTDTQYF. The CDR3, as DNA: TGTGCCAGCAGCTTGGTAGACAGGCGCACAGATACGCAGTATTTT. Supplemented by reference TRBV11-2 and TRBJ2-3, the full variable domain reads EAGVAQSPRYKIIEKRQSVAFWCNPISGHATLYWYQQILGQGPKLLIQFQNNGVVDDSQLPKDRFSAERLKGVDSTLKIQPAKLEDSAVYLCASSLVDRRTDTQYFGPGTRLTVL.

The rearrangement uses TRBV15 and TRBJ2-1, with 9 bases matching TRBD2. The trim removed 8 bases at V and 5 bases at J, leaving 10 bases unmatched. The CDR3 runs 15 residues. Germline-derived CDR1 and CDR2 are LNHNV and YYDKDF (reference sequence). In DNA, the CDR3 is TGTGCCACCCAGAGGACTAGCGCTAGAAACAATGAGCAGTTCTTC. Translated, it gives CATQRTSARNNEQFF.

This rearrangement joins TRBV5-4 to TRBJ1-5, with D uncertain. V was shortened by 0 bases and J by 3 bases, with 7 bases between the two germline ends. This CDR3 has 14 residues. The germline CDR1 and CDR2 sequences are SGHNT and YYREEE (reference sequence). Written as DNA, the CDR3 is TGTGCCAGCAGCTTGGGAGGAAACAATCAGCCCCAGCATTTT. Its translation is CASSLGGNNQPQHF.

There are a few counts of this clone. V is TRBV6-5 and J is TRBJ2-7; TRBD2 agrees at 12 bases. The CDR3 sequence is 16 residues long. Germline values: CDR1 MNHEY, CDR2 SVGAGI. Trimming removed 0 bases from V and 5 bases from J; junction bases left unmatched: 5. The CDR3 nucleotides are TGTGCCAGCAGTTACTCCTCTAGCGGGAGGGCTGACGAGCAGTACTTC. Its translation: CASSYSSSGRADEQYF.

There are a few counts of this clone. This chain joins TRBV11-2 and TRBJ2-7; 7 nucleotides match TRBD2. The V gene end was trimmed by 4 bases and the J gene end by 2 bases; junction bases not matched to a gene: 8. The CDR3 consists of 15 residues. Germline assignment: CDR1 SGHAT and CDR2 FQNNGV. The chain's CDR3 is CASSSGLFAAYEQYF. In nucleotides, the CDR3 is TGTGCCAGCAGCTCGGGACTATTCGCCGCCTACGAGCAGTACTTC.

The chain is built from TRBV5-1 and TRBJ2-7; 11 positions match TRBD2. J was trimmed by 3 bases and V by 5 bases; bases with no gene match: 7. Germline V gives CDR1 SGHRS, CDR2 YFSETQ. CDR3 length: 15 amino acids. Here the CDR3 reads CASSQTGTSGYEQYF. CDR3 DNA sequence: TGCGCCAGCAGTCAAACCGGGACTAGCGGCTACGAGCAGTACTTC.

The rearrangement uses TRBV15 and TRBJ2-3; D is possibly TRBD2 (6 bases). The CDR3 has 16 amino acids. Looked up from germline, CDR1 is LNHNV and CDR2 is YYDKDF (reference sequence). The germline V and J ends were trimmed by 1 base and 2 bases, with 13 bases remaining between them. This CDR3 reads CATSRGLAIATDTQYF. The CDR3 DNA follows: TGTGCCACCAGCAGAGGCCTAGCGATCGCCACAGATACGCAGTATTTT.

CDR3 residues: CATSRDRDSYNEQFF. For the CDR3, the DNA is TGTGCCACCAGCAGAGACCGGGACTCATACAATGAGCAGTTCTTC. The V gene is TRBV15, the J gene TRBJ2-1, with D perhaps matching TRBD2 (6 bases). CDR3 length equals 15 residues. V gave up 0 bases and J gave up 4 bases, with 10 bases separating them. From germline, CDR1 is LNHNV and CDR2 YYDKDF (reference sequence).

CDR3 nucleotides: TGCGCCAGCAGCCGAAACAGGGGGCTGAGTGAAGCTTTCTTT. Protein: CASSRNRGLSEAFF. This chain uses TRBV4-1 with TRBJ1-1, with 9 bases aligning to TRBD1. The germline CDR1 and CDR2 sequences are MGHRA and YSYEKL. V gave up 4 bases and J gave up 7 bases; unmatched junction bases: 7. CDR3 length: 14 amino acids.

The rearrangement uses TRBV4-2 and TRBJ2-2; TRBD2 aligns across 10 bases. V lost 0 bases and J lost 6; bases outside the gene matches: 19. This CDR3 spans 21 amino acids. Germline V lookup: CDR1 LGHNA, CDR2 YNFKEQ. CDR3 DNA: TGTGCCAGCAGCCAAGACTTGACTAGCGGGTCCGGCAGGTCACCCGCCGGGGAGCTGTTTTTT. Protein: CASSQDLTSGSGRSPAGELFF.

This clone was picked up a small number of times. V gene TRBV4-2 combines with J gene TRBJ2-7; TRBD2 aligns across 8 bases. The V and J ends lost 1 base and 4 bases, in that order; junction bases with no gene match: 3. The CDR3 spans 14 residues. In germline, CDR1 is LGHNA, CDR2 YNFKEQ. The CDR3 DNA reads as TGTGCCAGCAGCCAAGTTACTAGCGGATACGAGCAGTACTTC. This translates into CASSQVTSGYEQYF.